This T cell receptor (beta chain) was sequenced during a study of T cell responses to AZD1222 COVID-19 vaccine. Assay used: immunoSEQ multiplex PCR; TCRdb lists only in-frame clones, some missing. This sample carries around 200,000 clones, about 93% of them seen once, and the ten largest clones take around 0.98%. Study-level points and caveats: Unmutated variant regions are reportedly the target of nearly half of TCRs that are spike-specific. Seropositive AZD1222 recipients at baseline numbered only 5 to 7. With two AZD1222 doses given, Spike-specific TCR breadth and depth both rose. There were mostly white British donors and more females than males, and clonal diversity was possibly underestimated.

This clone was seen a handful of times. The antigen remains undetermined. The length of the CDR3 is 13 residues. Germline CDR1 reads SGHRS; CDR2 reads YFSETQ. Deletions cut 5 bases from V and 0 bases from J, with 9 bases between. The rearrangement uses TRBV5-1 and TRBJ2-7; a weak D match, TRBD1 (6 bases). The sequences come from peripheral blood, collected 28 days after the second dose of the MenACWY control vaccine. The origin of this receptor is an adult who received the MenACWY meningococcal vaccine as a control. The CDR3 sequence is CASSLQGSYEQYF. The DNA of the CDR3 is TGCGCCAGCAGTCTACAGGGCTCCTACGAGCAGTACTTC. Combining the CDR3 with reference TRBV5-1 and TRBJ2-7 gives the whole variable domain KAGVTQTPRYLIKTRGQQVTLSCSPISGHRSVSWYQQTPGQGLQFLFEYFSETQRNKGNFPGRFSGRQFSNSRSEMNVSTLELGDSALYLCASSLQGSYEQYFGPGTRLTVT.